The present T cell receptor beta chain was sequenced within a study of molecular identifiers for immune sequencing clone quantification. The CDR3 has 15 amino acids. The germline V gene encodes CDR1 SGDLS and CDR2 YYNGEE. Points from the study as a whole: Whereas naive cells kept under 1% of molecules in clones above 20 RNA copies, such clones held over 97% in effectors.

Remarks on this clonotype: What it binds is unknown. Mismatch with germline at one junction end may stem from a read error.

TCRdb independently ran MiXCR on the PCR reads; one entry per CDR3 protein. The sample carries 600,000 to 650,000 distinct CDR3 sequences, about 20% recorded once. The gene calls are TRBV9 and TRBJ2-1, with 7 bases matching TRBD1. The clonotype comes from a human donor in good health. Some libraries in this study had Jurkat cell RNA spiked in. Sequenced: naive CD8+ T cells from blood, with Jurkat cell RNA spiked in. The sample's subset: FACS-sorted CD8+CD4-CCR7+CD45RA+ naive T cells. This chain's CDR3 is CACSADRSNYNEQFF. The CDR3 bases are TGTGCCTGCAGTGCGGACAGGTCCAACTACAATGAGCAGTTCTTC.